Shown below are 11 T cell receptor beta chains from a single sample sequenced in a study of blood T cells in healthy people across ages. A second roughly 6 to 12 cycle PCR used barcoded and J-beta primers. From the 5' RACE reads, TCRdb called clonotypes with MiXCR, one entry per CDR3 protein. The sample lists hundreds of thousands of distinct CDR3 sequences, approximately 29% seen once, with approximately 15% in the top ten. What was sequenced was blood. The receptors shown here come from an elderly woman in good health.

This clonotype was detected a few times. The chain couples TRBV6-5 to TRBJ2-2; tentative D call: TRBD2 (7 bases). Germline-derived CDR1 and CDR2 are MNHEY and SVGAGI. The V gene lost 7 bases and the J gene lost 6 bases, with 9 bases spanning the gap. This CDR3 is 12 amino acids long. CDR3 sequence reads: CASMGGPGELFF. CDR3 bases: TGTGCCAGCATGGGGGGGCCCGGGGAGCTGTTTTTT.

The rearrangement links TRBV20-1 to TRBJ1-1, with TRBD1 as a possible D gene (5 bases). Germline assignment: CDR1 DFQATT and CDR2 SNEGSKA (reference sequence). The CDR3 loop spans 14 amino acids. V gave up 5 bases and J gave up 0 bases, with 13 bases separating them. The CDR3 sequence: CSAPRGSLNTEAFF. The CDR3 DNA is TGCAGTGCTCCCCGGGGGAGTCTGAACACTGAAGCTTTCTTT.

Many counts were recorded for this clonotype. V gene TRBV29-1 combines with J gene TRBJ2-7, with TRBD2 as a possible D gene (5 bases). Germline V lookup: CDR1 SQVTM, CDR2 ANQGSEA. The V and J ends lost 1 base and 7 bases respectively, with 11 bases between them. The CDR3 covers 12 residues. The CDR3 loop is CSVEGTGGEQYF. CDR3 DNA sequence: TGCAGCGTTGAAGGGACTGGTGGAGAGCAGTACTTC.

At least ten counts were recorded for this clonotype. CDR3 nucleotides: TGTGCCAGCAGCTTGGCTGGACAAATGAACTATGGCTACACCTTC. Translation gives CASSLAGQMNYGYTF. J is TRBJ1-2 and V is TRBV5-5; TRBD1 is a possible D gene (5 bases). The V gene's germline CDR1 is SGHKS and CDR2 YYEKEE (reference sequence). CDR3 size: 15 residues. V dropped 0 bases and J dropped 2 bases, with 11 bases sitting between them.

Concerning this clonotype itself: A read error may be the cause here, since a much bigger clone is one base away. The chain carries TRBV6-1 and TRBJ1-1; D unresolved. The CDR3 runs 14 residues. CDR1 is MNHNS, CDR2 SASEGT, per germline. CDR3 residues: CVSSEITANTEAFF. DNA for the CDR3: TGTGTCAGCAGTGAAATCACAGCGAACACTGAAGCTTTCTTT.

The chain is built from TRBV18 and TRBJ2-1; D gene ambiguous. From germline, CDR1 is KGHSH and CDR2 LQKENI. The CDR3 consists of 13 residues. V was cut by 2 bases and J by 7 bases, with 9 bases left in between. The CDR3 reads CASSPTVENEQFF. The DNA for the CDR3 is TGTGCCAGCTCACCAACGGTAGAAAATGAGCAGTTCTTC.

On this clonotype: A single base separates this from a much larger clone, so it may be a read error. This chain joins TRBV7-2 and TRBJ1-2; D possibly corresponds to TRBD1 (5 bases). CDR3 size: 13 residues. The germline gives CDR1 SGHTA, CDR2 FQGNSA. The CDR3 is CASSLARQYGYIF. CDR3 DNA: TGTGCCAGCAGCTTAGCTAGACAGTATGGCTACATCTTC.

In this sample, this clonotype turned up a few times. The V call is TRBV30, the J call TRBJ2-7; 8 positions agree with TRBD1. V dropped 5 bases and J dropped 0; count of bases not matched to a gene: 3. Per germline, CDR1 GTSNPN and CDR2 SVGIG (reference sequence). The CDR3 loop spans 13 amino acids. In DNA, the CDR3 is TGTGCCTGGCGGACAGGGCTCTCCTACGAGCAGTACTTC. Its translation is CAWRTGLSYEQYF.

The CDR3 reads CASSFYIERDGYTF. The CDR3 DNA reads as TGTGCCAGCAGCTTTTACATCGAAAGGGATGGCTACACCTTC. V usage is TRBV13 and J usage is TRBJ1-2; D uncertain. The germline CDR1 and CDR2 sequences are PRHDT and FYEKMQ (reference sequence). Trimming removed 3 bases at V and 6 bases at J, with 14 bases between. This CDR3 contains 14 residues.

The chain has TRBV6-1 and TRBJ1-5, with 8 bases matching TRBD1. The germline gives CDR1 MNHNS, CDR2 SASEGT. V lost 4 bases and J lost 6; bases outside the gene matches: 11. The CDR3 is 16 amino acids. CDR3 loop: CASSASRDRFGQPQHF. CDR3 in DNA: TGTGCCAGCAGTGCGTCCCGGGACAGGTTCGGTCAGCCCCAGCATTTT.

A few counts support this clonotype. A much larger clone sits a single nucleotide away, making a read error possible. J is TRBJ2-7 and V is TRBV29-1, with TRBD1 identical over 8 bases. Germline assignment: CDR1 SQVTM and CDR2 ANQGSEA. The CDR3 loop spans 13 amino acids. The V segment lost 7 bases and the J segment 6 bases; nucleotides outside the gene matches: 11. The CDR3 reads CSANTGTGPEQYF. The CDR3 nucleotides are TGCAGCGCTAATACCGGGACAGGCCCCGAGCAGTACTTC.